This T cell receptor (beta chain) was sequenced in a study of T cell responses to AZD1222 COVID-19 vaccine. Notes on the study in general: Donors skewed white British and female; clonal diversity was possibly underestimated.

The CDR3 contains 16 residues. CDR1 is LGHNA and CDR2 is YSLEER in the germline V gene. Trimming at V came to 1 base and at J to 7 bases, leaving 5 bases not matched to a gene. Method: immunoSEQ multiplex PCR; TCRdb's copy keeps in-frame clones and lacks some. Here the sample spans about 160,000 clones, roughly 86% being singletons. Notes on this clone: Its antigen is unidentified.

V is TRBV4-3 and J is TRBJ2-7; 15 bases match TRBD2. Here the sequenced sample was peripheral blood, taken on day 0 of AZD1222 vaccination. The source of this sequence is an adult in good health. CDR3 DNA sequence: TGCGCCAGCAGCCAAGCAGGGACTAGCGGGAGGTGGGAGCAGTACTTC. Amino acids: CASSQAGTSGRWEQYF.